These T cell receptor beta chains were read from a single sample in a study of T cell repertoires in cytomegalovirus infection. TCRdb processed the reads anew with MiXCR; each CDR3 protein has one entry. The data show just under 500,000 distinct CDR3 sequences, about 33% seen once. These receptors are not linked to any known antigen. The sample was cultured PBMCs, taken from culture after CMV antigen stimulation. The receptors were sampled from a human donor in good health (CMV status not recorded). Some clones in this sample may be carry-over from other donors' samples. Both conserved end residues are part of each CDR3. D genes are given only for firm matches. Size is stated for part of the rows, as once, few or many counts, or as a class when the clone is expanded.

cdr3_nt cdr3_aa v_call d_call j_call clone_size
TGTGCCAGCACCCCGGACTACCAAGAGACCCAGTACTTC CASTPDYQETQYF TRBV28 NA TRBJ2-5 NA
TGCGCCAGCAGCCAAGATCTAAGCGGGAGCTCTGGGGCCAACGTCCTGACTTTC CASSQDLSGSSGANVLTF TRBV4-1 TRBD2 TRBJ2-6 NA
TGTGCCAGTAGTACGATTCAGGGGGCCACAAACTACGAGCAGTACTTC CASSTIQGATNYEQYF TRBV19 TRBD1 TRBJ2-7 NA
TGTGCCAGCAGCCCCCATACTACGGGGCGGGGCACCGGGGAGCTGTTTTTT CASSPHTTGRGTGELFF TRBV6-2/TRBV6-3 NA TRBJ2-2 NA
TGTGCCAGCAGAAGTTACGTCCGGGACCAGGGGGCAGATACGCAGTATTTT CASRSYVRDQGADTQYF TRBV27 TRBD1 TRBJ2-3 NA
TGTGCCAGCAGCTTAGATCCGGGCTATGGCTACACCTTC CASSLDPGYGYTF TRBV7-8 NA TRBJ1-2 many
TGTGCCAGCAGCTTAGGCCGATACGGGGAGCTGTTTTTT CASSLGRYGELFF TRBV7-2 NA TRBJ2-2 NA
TGTGCCAGCAGGCCACGCCGCTCCCAGAAGGGCACCGGGGAGCTGTTTTTT CASRPRRSQKGTGELFF TRBV3-1 NA TRBJ2-2 NA
TGTGCCAGCAGCTTAATAAGGGGCACCGGGGAGCTGTTTTTT CASSLIRGTGELFF TRBV11-2 NA TRBJ2-2 NA
TGTGCCATCGGGAACTTGAATGAGCAGTTCTTC CAIGNLNEQFF TRBV10-3 NA TRBJ2-1 few
TGTGCCAGCAGAATAGCGGGCCTCCTCACAGATACGCAGTATTTT CASRIAGLLTDTQYF TRBV12-3/TRBV12-4 TRBD2 TRBJ2-3 NA
TGTGCCAGCAGCCTAAGGGCGATCCCATCCCGTCCGAATGAGCAGTTCTTC CASSLRAIPSRPNEQFF TRBV12-3/TRBV12-4 NA TRBJ2-1 few
TGTGCCAGCAGCCTCGCGGGGAGGAAAGAGCAGTACTTC CASSLAGRKEQYF TRBV27 NA TRBJ2-7 few
TGTGCCAGCAGTCCGCGGGGCGGGGTAATTACCGGGGAGCTGTTTTTT CASSPRGGVITGELFF TRBV12-3/TRBV12-4 NA TRBJ2-2 NA
TGTGCCAGCAGTCTAGCGGGGACAGGAGGGGGGGGCACTGAAGCTTTCTTT CASSLAGTGGGGTEAFF TRBV9 TRBD1 TRBJ1-1 NA
TGTGCCAGTAGTGCCCCTGGGGGACAGGGAGGAAACACCATATATTTT CASSAPGGQGGNTIYF TRBV19 TRBD1 TRBJ1-3 NA
TGTGCCAGCAGCACGACCCGGCGGGGAAGCTATGGCTACACCTTC CASSTTRRGSYGYTF TRBV11-2 NA TRBJ1-2 few
TGTGCCAGCAGCCCATCCGACGGGAGGGGAAACAATGAGCAGTTCTTC CASSPSDGRGNNEQFF TRBV7-9 TRBD2 TRBJ2-1 many
TGTGCCAGCAGTTTGACTTTGGGAGGGACTAGCGGGAGGGCGGCCGAGCAGTACTTC CASSLTLGGTSGRAAEQYF TRBV12-3/TRBV12-4 TRBD2 TRBJ2-7 few
TGTGCCATCAAGGGGGGCGAGAACACTGAAGCTTTCTTT CAIKGGENTEAFF TRBV10-3 NA TRBJ1-1 few
TGTGCCAGCAGCTTAGTGGCAGACGCCTACGAGCAGTACTTC CASSLVADAYEQYF TRBV7-2 NA TRBJ2-7 few
TGTGCCAGCAGTTACCAAATTCGAAGTAGCGGCAATGAGCAGTTCTTC CASSYQIRSSGNEQFF TRBV6-2/TRBV6-3 NA TRBJ2-1 NA
TGTGCCAGCAGCTCCCAGGTCGAGCAGTTCTTC CASSSQVEQFF TRBV7-2 NA TRBJ2-1 NA
TGCGCCAGCAGCCAAGATCTCGAGGGTAGGGGGGCTGGGGCCAACGTCCTGACTTTC CASSQDLEGRGAGANVLTF TRBV4-1 NA TRBJ2-6 few
TGTGCCAGCGCCTTCGCGGGAGGTGAGCAGTTCTTC CASAFAGGEQFF TRBV7-6 TRBD2 TRBJ2-1 many
TGCGCCAGCAGCCAAGGACTAGCGGGAGTTTTAGAGACCCAGTACTTC CASSQGLAGVLETQYF TRBV4-1 TRBD2 TRBJ2-5 few
TGTGCCAGCAGTGAATTTACCAGCACAGATACGCAGTATTTT CASSEFTSTDTQYF TRBV25-1 NA TRBJ2-3 NA
TGTGCCAGCAGTTACCCTTTCACTAGCGGGAGTATGAAGACCCAGTACTTC CASSYPFTSGSMKTQYF TRBV6-2/TRBV6-3 TRBD2 TRBJ2-5 NA
TGTGCCAGCAGGGGTTCAGGGACCGGGGCCAACGTCCTGACTTTC CASRGSGTGANVLTF TRBV6-5 NA TRBJ2-6 NA
TGCGCCAGCAGCCAAGAGATCATCCGTGAGACCCAGTACTTC CASSQEIIRETQYF TRBV4-3 NA TRBJ2-5 few
TGCAGCGCTAGGGACAGCCTCACAGATACGCAGTATTTT CSARDSLTDTQYF TRBV29-1 TRBD1 TRBJ2-3 NA
TGTGCCAGCAGCCCGAACAGGGTATACGAGCAGTACTTC CASSPNRVYEQYF TRBV3-1 NA TRBJ2-7 NA
TGTGCCAGCACCATGGACAGGCCCGAAGAGACCCAGTACTTC CASTMDRPEETQYF TRBV7-9 TRBD1 TRBJ2-5 few
TGCGCCAGCAGCCAACGGGGGGGGATGAACAATGAGCAGTTCTTC CASSQRGGMNNEQFF TRBV4-3 TRBD2 TRBJ2-1 NA
TGTGCCAGCAGCAGCCTCCGGGACAGGCCCGGGGAGCTGTTTTTT CASSSLRDRPGELFF TRBV11-2 TRBD1 TRBJ2-2 NA
TGTGCCAGCAGCGCGGGACTAGGTGGTAATGAGCAGTTCTTC CASSAGLGGNEQFF TRBV11-3 TRBD2 TRBJ2-1 NA
TGCAGTGCTATCTCTCTAGCGGCCGATACGCAGTATTTT CSAISLAADTQYF TRBV20-1 TRBD2 TRBJ2-3 NA
TGTGCCAGCAGCCCCGGGGGTACAATACAGAAAAGTTATGGCTACACCTTC CASSPGGTIQKSYGYTF TRBV5-4 NA TRBJ1-2 NA
TGTGCCAGCAGCTCTAAGGACAGGTCTTTCCACGAGCAGTACTTC CASSSKDRSFHEQYF TRBV5-3 TRBD1 TRBJ2-7 NA
TGTGCCAGCACCACAATCCGTGGTACGCAGTATTTT CASTTIRGTQYF TRBV27 NA TRBJ2-3 NA
TGTGCCAGCAGTTTATCAGACCCAGCGGGACCGGTCGGGGAGCTGTTTTTT CASSLSDPAGPVGELFF TRBV27 TRBD2 TRBJ2-2 NA
TGTGCCAGCAGCTTATGGCAGACCTCTGGAAACACCATATATTTT CASSLWQTSGNTIYF TRBV11-2 NA TRBJ1-3 NA